The entry below describes one TCR beta chain. V dropped 4 bases and J dropped 4 bases, with 10 bases sitting between them. CDR3 length: 13 residues. Germline V gives CDR1 SNHLY, CDR2 FYNNEI. The TCR beta repertoire was assessed by survey-level immunoSEQ sequencing. Using immunoSEQ multiplex PCR, the repertoire was profiled, and TCRdb retains in-frame clones only, with some absent. The sample has around 50,000 clones, more than 85% seen once. V usage is TRBV2 and J usage is TRBJ1-2; D uncertain. The sequence came from a man in his forties with rheumatoid arthritis. The sequenced sample was PBMCs. CDR3 nucleotides: TGTGCCAGCAGTGTTGGAGAGTTCTATGGCTACACCTTC. It encodes CASSVGEFYGYTF.